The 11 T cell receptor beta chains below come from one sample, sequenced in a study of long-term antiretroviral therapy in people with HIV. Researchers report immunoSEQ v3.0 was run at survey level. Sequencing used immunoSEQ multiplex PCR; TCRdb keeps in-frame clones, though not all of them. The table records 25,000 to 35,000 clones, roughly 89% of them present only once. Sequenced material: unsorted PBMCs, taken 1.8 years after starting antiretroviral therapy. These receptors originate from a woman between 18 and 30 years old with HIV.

As DNA, the CDR3 is TGTGCCAGTAGTTATAGAACAGCTGAGAACTATGGCTACACCTTC. It encodes CASSYRTAENYGYTF. The V call is TRBV19, the J call TRBJ1-2, with unresolved D. The CDR3 runs 15 residues. CDR1 LNHDA and CDR2 SQIVND come from the germline V gene (reference sequence). Trimming pared 5 bases from V and 2 bases from J, leaving 15 bases between.

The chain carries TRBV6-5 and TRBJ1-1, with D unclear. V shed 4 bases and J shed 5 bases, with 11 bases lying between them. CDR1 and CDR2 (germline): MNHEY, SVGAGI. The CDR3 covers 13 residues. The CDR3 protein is CASSFVTGTEAFF. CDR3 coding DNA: TGTGCCAGCAGTTTCGTTACGGGGACTGAAGCTTTCTTT.

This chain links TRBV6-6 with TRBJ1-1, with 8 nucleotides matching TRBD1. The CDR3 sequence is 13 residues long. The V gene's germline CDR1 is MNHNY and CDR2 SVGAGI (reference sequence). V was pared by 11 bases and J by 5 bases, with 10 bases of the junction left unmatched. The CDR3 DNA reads TGTGCCGGGGATCAGGGGGCTGGGACTGAAGCTTTCTTT. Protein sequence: CAGDQGAGTEAFF.

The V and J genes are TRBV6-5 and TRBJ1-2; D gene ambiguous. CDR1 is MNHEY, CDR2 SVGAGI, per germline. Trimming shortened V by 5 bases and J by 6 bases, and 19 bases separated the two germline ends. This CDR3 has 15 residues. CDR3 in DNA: TGTGCCAGCAGTCGGTCCGGGAGCGTCTTAAATGGCTACACCTTC. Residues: CASSRSGSVLNGYTF.

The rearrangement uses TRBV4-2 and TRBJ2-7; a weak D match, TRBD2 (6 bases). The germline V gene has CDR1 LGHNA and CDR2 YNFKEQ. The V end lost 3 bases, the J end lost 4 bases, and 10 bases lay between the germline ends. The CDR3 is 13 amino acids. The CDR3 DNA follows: TGTGCCAGCAGCCACCGGGCGGGGTACGAGCAGTACTTC. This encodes CASSHRAGYEQYF.

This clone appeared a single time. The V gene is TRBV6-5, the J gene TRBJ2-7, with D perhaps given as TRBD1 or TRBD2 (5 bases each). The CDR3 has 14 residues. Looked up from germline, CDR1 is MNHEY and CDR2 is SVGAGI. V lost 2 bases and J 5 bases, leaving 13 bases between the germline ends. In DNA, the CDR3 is TGTGCCAGCAGTTACACCCGGGGCTTCCACGAGCAGTACTTC. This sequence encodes CASSYTRGFHEQYF.

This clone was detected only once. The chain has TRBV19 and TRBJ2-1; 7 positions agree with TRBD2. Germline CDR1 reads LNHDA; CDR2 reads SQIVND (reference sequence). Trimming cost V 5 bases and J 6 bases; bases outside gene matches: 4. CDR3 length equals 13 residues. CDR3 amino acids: CASSPAGANEQFF. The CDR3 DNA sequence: TGTGCCAGTAGTCCGGCGGGAGCCAATGAGCAGTTCTTC.

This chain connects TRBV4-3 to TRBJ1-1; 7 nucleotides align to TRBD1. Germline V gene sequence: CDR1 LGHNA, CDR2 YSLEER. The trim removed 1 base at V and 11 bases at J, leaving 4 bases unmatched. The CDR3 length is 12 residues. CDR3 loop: CASSQATGAAFF. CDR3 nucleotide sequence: TGCGCCAGCAGCCAAGCCACAGGGGCGGCTTTCTTT.

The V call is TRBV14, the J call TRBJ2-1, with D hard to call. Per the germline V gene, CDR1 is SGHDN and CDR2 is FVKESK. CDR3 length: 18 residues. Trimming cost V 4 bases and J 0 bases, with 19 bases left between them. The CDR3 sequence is CASSPRNGGPSSYNEQFF. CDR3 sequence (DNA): TGTGCCAGCAGCCCCCGTAACGGCGGCCCGAGCTCCTACAATGAGCAGTTCTTC.

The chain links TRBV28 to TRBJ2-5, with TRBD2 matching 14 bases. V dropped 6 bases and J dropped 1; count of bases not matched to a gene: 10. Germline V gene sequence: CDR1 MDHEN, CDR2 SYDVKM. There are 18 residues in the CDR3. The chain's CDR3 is CASSPGLAGAAAQETQYF. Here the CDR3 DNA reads TGTGCCAGCAGCCCGGGACTAGCGGGAGCAGCGGCCCAAGAGACCCAGTACTTC. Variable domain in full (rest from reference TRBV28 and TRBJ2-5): DVKVTQSSRYLVKRTGEKVFLECVQDMDHENMFWYRQDPGLGLRLIYFSYDVKMKEKGDIPEGYSVSREKKERFSLILESASTNQTSMYLCASSPGLAGAAAQETQYFGPGTRLLVL.

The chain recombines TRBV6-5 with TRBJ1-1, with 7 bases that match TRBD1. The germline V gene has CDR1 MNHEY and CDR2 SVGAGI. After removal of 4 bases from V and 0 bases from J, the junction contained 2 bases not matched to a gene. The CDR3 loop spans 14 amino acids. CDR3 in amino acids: CASSLTGMNTEAFF. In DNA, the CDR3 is TGTGCCAGCAGTTTGACAGGGATGAACACTGAAGCTTTCTTT.